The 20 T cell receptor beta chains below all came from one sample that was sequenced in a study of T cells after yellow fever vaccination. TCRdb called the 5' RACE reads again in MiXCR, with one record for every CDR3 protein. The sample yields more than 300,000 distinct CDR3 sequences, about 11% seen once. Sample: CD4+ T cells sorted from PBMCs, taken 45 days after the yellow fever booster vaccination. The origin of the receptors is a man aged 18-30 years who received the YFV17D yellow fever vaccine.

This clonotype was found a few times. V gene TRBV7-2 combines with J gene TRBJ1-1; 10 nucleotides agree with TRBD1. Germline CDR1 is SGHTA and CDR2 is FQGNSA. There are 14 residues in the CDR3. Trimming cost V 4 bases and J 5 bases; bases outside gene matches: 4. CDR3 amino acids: CASSWDRGRTEAFF. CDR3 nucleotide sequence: TGTGCCAGCAGCTGGGACAGGGGTCGGACTGAAGCTTTCTTT.

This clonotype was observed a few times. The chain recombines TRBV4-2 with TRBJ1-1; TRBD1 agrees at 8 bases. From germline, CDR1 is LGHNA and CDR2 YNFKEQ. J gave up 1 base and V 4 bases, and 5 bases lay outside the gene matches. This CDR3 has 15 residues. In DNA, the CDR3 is TGTGCCAGCAGCCGCCGGACAGGGCAGAACACTGAAGCTTTCTTT. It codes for CASSRRTGQNTEAFF.

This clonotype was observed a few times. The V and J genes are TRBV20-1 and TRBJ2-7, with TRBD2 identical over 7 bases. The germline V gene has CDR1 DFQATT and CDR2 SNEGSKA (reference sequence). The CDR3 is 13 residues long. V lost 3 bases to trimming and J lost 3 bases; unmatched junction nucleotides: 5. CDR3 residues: CSASIPGGYEQYF. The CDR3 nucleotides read TGCAGTGCTAGTATACCGGGGGGCTACGAGCAGTACTTC.

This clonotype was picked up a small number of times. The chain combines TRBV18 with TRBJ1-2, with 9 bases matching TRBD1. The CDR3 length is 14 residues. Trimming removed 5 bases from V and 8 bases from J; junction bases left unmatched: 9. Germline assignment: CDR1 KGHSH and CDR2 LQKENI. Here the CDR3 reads CASSSRDREGGYTF. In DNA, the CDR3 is TGTGCCAGCTCATCCCGGGACAGGGAGGGAGGCTACACCTTC.

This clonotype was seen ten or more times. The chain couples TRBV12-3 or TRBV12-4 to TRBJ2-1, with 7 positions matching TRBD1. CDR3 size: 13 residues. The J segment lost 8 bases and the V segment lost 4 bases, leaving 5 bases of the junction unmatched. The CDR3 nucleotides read TGTGCCAGCAGTTACGGACAGGCCCATGAGCAGTTCTTC. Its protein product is CASSYGQAHEQFF.

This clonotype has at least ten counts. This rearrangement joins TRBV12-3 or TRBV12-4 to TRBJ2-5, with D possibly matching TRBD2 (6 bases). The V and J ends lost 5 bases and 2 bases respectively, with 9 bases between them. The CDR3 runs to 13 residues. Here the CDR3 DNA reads TGTGCCAGCAGTCGGGGGTCACAAGAGACCCAGTACTTC. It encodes CASSRGSQETQYF.

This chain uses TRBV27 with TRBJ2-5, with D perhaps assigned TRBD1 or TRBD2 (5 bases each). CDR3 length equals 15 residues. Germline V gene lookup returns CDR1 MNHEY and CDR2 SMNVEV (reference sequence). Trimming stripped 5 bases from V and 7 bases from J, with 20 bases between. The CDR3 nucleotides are TGTGCCAGCAGTCCGACGGGTCCATGGGACGGGACCCAGTACTTC. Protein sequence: CASSPTGPWDGTQYF.

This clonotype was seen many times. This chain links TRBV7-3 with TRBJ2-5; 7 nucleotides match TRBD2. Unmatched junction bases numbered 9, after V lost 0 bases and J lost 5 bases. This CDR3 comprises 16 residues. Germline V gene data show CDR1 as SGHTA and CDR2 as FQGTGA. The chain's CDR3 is CASSLTGGSSRETQYF. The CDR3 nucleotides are TGTGCCAGCAGCTTAACCGGGGGGAGTTCTCGGGAGACCCAGTACTTC.

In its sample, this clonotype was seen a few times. The CDR3 loop reads CASSLAGQGGDTQYF. In DNA form, the CDR3 reads TGCGCCAGCAGCTTGGCCGGGCAGGGCGGAGATACGCAGTATTTT. V and J are TRBV5-1 and TRBJ2-3, with D tentatively TRBD1 (5 bases). The CDR3 consists of 15 residues. From germline, CDR1 is SGHRS and CDR2 YFSETQ. Trimming pared 0 bases from V and 5 bases from J, leaving 13 bases between.

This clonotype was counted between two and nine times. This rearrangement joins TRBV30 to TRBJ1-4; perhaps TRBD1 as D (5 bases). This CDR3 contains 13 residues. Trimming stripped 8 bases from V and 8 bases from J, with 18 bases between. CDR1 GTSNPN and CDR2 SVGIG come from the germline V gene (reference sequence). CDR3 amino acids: CAGIDGGREKLFF. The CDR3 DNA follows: TGTGCCGGGATAGACGGGGGAAGGGAAAAACTGTTTTTT.

Written as DNA, the CDR3 is TGCGCCAGCAGCCCTGTCCCGGGACAGCAAGAGACCCAGTACTTC. Protein: CASSPVPGQQETQYF. The chain is built from TRBV5-1 and TRBJ2-5; 7 bases are a match to TRBD1. Germline-derived CDR1 and CDR2 are SGHRS and YFSETQ. V shed 4 bases, J shed 2 bases, and the junction held 8 bases outside the gene matches. The CDR3 sequence is 15 residues long.

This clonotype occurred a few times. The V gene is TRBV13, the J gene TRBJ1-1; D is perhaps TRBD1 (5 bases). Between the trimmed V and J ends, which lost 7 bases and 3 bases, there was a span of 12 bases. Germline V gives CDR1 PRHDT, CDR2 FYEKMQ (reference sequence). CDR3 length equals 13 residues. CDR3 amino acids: CASTQGWYTEAFF. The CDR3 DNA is TGTGCCAGCACCCAGGGTTGGTACACTGAAGCTTTCTTT.

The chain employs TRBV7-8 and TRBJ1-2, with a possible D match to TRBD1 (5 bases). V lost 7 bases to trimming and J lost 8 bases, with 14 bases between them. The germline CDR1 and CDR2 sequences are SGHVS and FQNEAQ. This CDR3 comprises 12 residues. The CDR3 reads CASTRDYGGYTF. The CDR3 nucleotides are TGTGCCAGCACCCGGGACTATGGAGGCTACACCTTC.

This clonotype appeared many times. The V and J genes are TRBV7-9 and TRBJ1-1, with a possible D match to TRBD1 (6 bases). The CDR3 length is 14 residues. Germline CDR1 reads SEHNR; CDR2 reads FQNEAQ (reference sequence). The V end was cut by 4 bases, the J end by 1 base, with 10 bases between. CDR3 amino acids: CASSSEQGNTEAFF. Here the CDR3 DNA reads TGTGCCAGCAGCTCCGAACAGGGGAACACTGAAGCTTTCTTT.

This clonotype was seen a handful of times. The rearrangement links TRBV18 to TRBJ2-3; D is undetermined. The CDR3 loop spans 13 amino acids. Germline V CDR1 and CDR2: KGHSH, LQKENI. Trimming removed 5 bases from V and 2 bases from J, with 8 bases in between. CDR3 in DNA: TGTGCCAGCTCATTACAGTACACAGATACGCAGTATTTT. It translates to CASSLQYTDTQYF.

CDR3: CASRRGTSGGNEQFF. The CDR3 region has the DNA TGTGCCAGCAGGAGGGGGACTAGCGGGGGGAATGAGCAGTTCTTC. This chain uses TRBV6-5 with TRBJ2-1; 15 bases map to TRBD2. Germline CDR1 reads MNHEY; CDR2 reads SVGAGI. The CDR3 length is 15 residues. Trimming took 6 bases from V and 7 from J; bases not matched to a gene: 4.

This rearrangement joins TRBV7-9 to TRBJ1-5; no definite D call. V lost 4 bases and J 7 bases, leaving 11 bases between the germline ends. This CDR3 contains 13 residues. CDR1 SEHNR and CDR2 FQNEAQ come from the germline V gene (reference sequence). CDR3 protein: CASSWQDRQPQHF. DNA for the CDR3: TGTGCCAGCAGCTGGCAGGATAGGCAGCCCCAGCATTTT.

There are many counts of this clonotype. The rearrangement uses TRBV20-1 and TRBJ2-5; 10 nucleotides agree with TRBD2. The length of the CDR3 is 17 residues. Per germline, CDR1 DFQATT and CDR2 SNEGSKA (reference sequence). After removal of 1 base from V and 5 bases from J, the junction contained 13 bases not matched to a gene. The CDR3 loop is CSARVLGGLADVETQYF. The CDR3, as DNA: TGCAGTGCTAGAGTCCTAGGCGGACTAGCGGACGTTGAGACCCAGTACTTC.

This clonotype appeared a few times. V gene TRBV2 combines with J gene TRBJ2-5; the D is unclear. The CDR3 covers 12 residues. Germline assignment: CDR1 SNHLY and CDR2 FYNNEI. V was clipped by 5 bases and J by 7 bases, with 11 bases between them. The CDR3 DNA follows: TGTGCCAGCAGTAGTAGTGTGGCGACCCAGTACTTC. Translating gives CASSSSVATQYF.

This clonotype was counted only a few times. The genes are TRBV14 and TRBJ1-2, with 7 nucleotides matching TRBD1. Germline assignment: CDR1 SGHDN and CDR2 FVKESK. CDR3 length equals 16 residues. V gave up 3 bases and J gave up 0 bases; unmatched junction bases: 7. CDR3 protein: CASSHYQGDANYGYTF. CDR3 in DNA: TGTGCCAGCAGCCATTACCAGGGGGATGCTAACTATGGCTACACCTTC.